These T cell receptor beta chains were read from a single sample in a study of cytomegalovirus exposure and HLA in healthy donors. Generated by immunoSEQ multiplex PCR, the TCRdb table keeps only in-frame clones and is missing some. The data contain about 150,000 clones, roughly 80% of them singletons. Material for sequencing was PBMCs. These receptors all come from a man between 45 and 60 years old in good health and CMV-seropositive. CDR3s include the opening cysteine and the closing phenylalanine or tryptophan. The D gene is left open where the match is weak. The size of a clone is reported for some rows only, either as once, few or many, or as a class for expanded clones.

J	V	size	D	DNA	CDR3
TRBJ2-1	TRBV9	few	TRBD2	TGTGCCAGCGGGACTAGCTCCTACAATGAGCAGTTCTTC	CASGTSSYNEQFF
TRBJ2-3	TRBV5-1	-	-	TGCGCCAGCAGCCTGGGTCAGGGTGGAACAGATACGCAGTATTTT	CASSLGQGGTDTQYF
TRBJ1-2	TRBV6-1	-	TRBD1	TGTGCCAGCAGTGAAGGGACAGGGGGCTACTATGGCTACACCTTC	CASSEGTGGYYGYTF
TRBJ2-3	TRBV5-4	-	TRBD1	TGTGCCAGCAGCTTGGATGACAGGGGGCGGGTTTTT	CASSLDDRGRVF
TRBJ2-7	TRBV28	once	-	TGTGCCAGCAGTTTCCCGGGAGCACGGACCTACGAGCAGTACTTC	CASSFPGARTYEQYF
TRBJ2-2	TRBV27	-	-	TGTGCCAGCAGTTTATCGCGGGGGCCGAACACCGGGGAGCTGTTTTTT	CASSLSRGPNTGELFF
TRBJ2-7	TRBV30	-	TRBD2	TGTGTCTGGAGTGTACCTAGCGGGAGAGCTCCCTACGAGCAGTACTTC	CVWSVPSGRAPYEQYF
TRBJ1-6	TRBV11-2	-	-	TGTGCCAGCAGCTTAGCTAGGGGTTCACCCCTCCACTTT	CASSLARGSPLHF
TRBJ1-4	TRBV7-9	-	TRBD1	TGTTCCAGCAGCCCGGGGGGACAGGGGGCAACTAATGAAAAACTGTTTTTT	CSSSPGGQGATNEKLFF
TRBJ2-2	TRBV5-4	-	TRBD2	TGTGCCAGCAGCTTGGGACTAGCACAGACCGGGGAGCTGTTTTTT	CASSLGLAQTGELFF
TRBJ2-1	TRBV2	-	-	TGTGCCAGCAGGGAACATGGCAGTTTCTCCTACAATGAGCAGTTCTTC	CASREHGSFSYNEQFF
TRBJ1-2	TRBV4-3	few	TRBD1	TGCGCCAGCAGCCAAGATCGAGCAGGGGGCATCGGCTACACCTTC	CASSQDRAGGIGYTF
TRBJ2-7	TRBV28	-	TRBD2	TGTGCCAGCAGACCGACAGGGACTAGCCTCGAGCAGTACTTC	CASRPTGTSLEQYF
TRBJ2-1	TRBV5-4	-	TRBD1	TGTGCCAGCAGCTTCCAGGGGGCGAATGAGCAGTTCTTC	CASSFQGANEQFF
TRBJ1-1	TRBV30	-	-	TGTGCCTGGAGTCCCGGGAGCACTGAAGCTTTCTTT	CAWSPGSTEAFF
TRBJ2-7	TRBV30	-	TRBD1	TGTGCTTTGGACAGGGGGCTGTACGAGCAGTACTTC	CALDRGLYEQYF
TRBJ1-1	TRBV7-9	-	-	TGTGCCAGCAGCTTAGTAGGGGTGGCTGAAGCTTTCTTT	CASSLVGVAEAFF
TRBJ2-5	TRBV11-2	-	-	TGTGCCAGCAGCTTGACAGGTCGGGGGACCCAGTACTTC	CASSLTGRGTQYF
TRBJ2-7	TRBV19	few	TRBD1	TGTGCCAGTAGTAACCGGGACAGAGCCTACGAGCAGTACTTC	CASSNRDRAYEQYF
TRBJ2-1	TRBV6-6	-	TRBD2	TGTGCCAGCAGGCCCGGACTAGCGGGGAAGGGTGAGCAGTTCTTC	CASRPGLAGKGEQFF
TRBJ2-3	TRBV7-3	-	-	TGTGCCAGCAGCCCAAGCACAGATACGCAGTATTTT	CASSPSTDTQYF
TRBJ2-7	TRBV4-2	-	-	TGTGCCAGCAGCCAAAGCAGGTCTGCCTACGAGCAGTACTTC	CASSQSRSAYEQYF
TRBJ1-3	TRBV27	few	-	TGTGCCAGCAGTCTAACCATCTCTGGAAACACCATATATTTT	CASSLTISGNTIYF
TRBJ2-7	TRBV5-1	-	TRBD1	TGCGCCAGCAGCTTGGCGCCAGGGGGAAGGTACGAGCAGTACTTC	CASSLAPGGRYEQYF
TRBJ2-7	TRBV11-1	-	TRBD1	TGTGCCAGCAGCGGACAGGGTGGGGGCGAGCAGTACTTC	CASSGQGGGEQYF
TRBJ1-1	TRBV11-2	-	-	TGTGCCAGCGGCGAGGTTAGCGGGAAGGGCTTT	CASGEVSGKGF
TRBJ2-7	TRBV30	-	TRBD2	TGTGCCTGGAGTCCGGGACTAGCAGGCTACGAGCAGTACTTC	CAWSPGLAGYEQYF